Listed here are 25 T cell receptor beta chains from one sample, sequenced in a study of T-cell memory formation after mild COVID-19 (dated by TCRdb to the early 2020s). The library was produced with 5' RACE. Sequencing relied on an Illumina NovaSeq 6000. TCRdb trimmed public reads at Q25 via fastp, called clones via MiXCR and kept in-frame beta chains. All rows with the same CDR3 protein become a single entry with the most common DNA and genes. This sample has 110,000 to 150,000 distinct CDR3 sequences in its table, and approximately 25% of those were observed once. Of the sample, roughly 25% is held by the ten largest clones. Input material: PBMCs or a T cell subset sorted from them (not recorded which). These receptors all come from an adult woman who had mild COVID-19 (a few samples of this study predate the infection). The sample titles of this study are shuffled in the database, so cell type and time point are left out; the donor was told from shared clones.

This clonotype was found a few times. The J gene is TRBJ2-1, the V gene TRBV5-1; 9 positions match TRBD2. The germline gives CDR1 SGHRS, CDR2 YFSETQ. Unmatched junction bases numbered 12, after V lost 3 bases and J lost 5 bases. The CDR3 has 17 amino acids. The CDR3 DNA reads TGCGCCAGCAGCTGGAGGGGATTAGCGGGGGCCCACAATGAGCAGTTCTTC. It is translated as CASSWRGLAGAHNEQFF.

This sequence joins TRBV7-9 and TRBJ1-1; no clear D. This CDR3 has 14 amino acids. Per the germline V gene, CDR1 is SEHNR and CDR2 is FQNEAQ (reference sequence). The V end lost 5 bases, the J end lost 0 bases, and 10 bases lay between the germline ends. The chain's CDR3 is CASSTDTVNTEAFF. The CDR3 DNA reads as TGTGCCAGCAGCACAGACACCGTGAACACTGAAGCTTTCTTT.

V and J are TRBV7-9 and TRBJ1-2, with no clear D. The CDR3 contains 13 residues. Between the trimmed V and J ends, which lost 5 bases and 6 bases, there was a span of 13 bases. Germline CDR1 and CDR2: SEHNR and FQNEAQ (reference sequence). The chain's CDR3 is CASSGRYSDGYTF. CDR3 DNA: TGTGCCAGCAGCGGACGGTACAGTGATGGCTACACCTTC.

This clonotype was seen only a few times. The V call is TRBV12-3 or TRBV12-4, the J call TRBJ2-7; 7 bases agree with TRBD1. J lost 9 bases, V lost 5 bases, and 22 bases had no gene match. This CDR3 region has 17 residues. In DNA, the CDR3 is TGTGCCAGCAGTCCCTCCCTCCGTCCACTACGAGCAGGGGGGCAGTACTTC. Its translation is CASSPSLRPLRAGGQYF.

This clonotype was seen more than once but under ten times. The J gene is TRBJ2-7, the V gene TRBV5-5, with 9 nucleotides matching TRBD2. V shed 4 bases, J shed 5 bases, and the junction held 7 bases outside the gene matches. Per the germline V gene, CDR1 is SGHKS and CDR2 is YYEKEE (reference sequence). This CDR3 spans 14 amino acids. The CDR3 sequence is CASSTPGLANEQYF. As DNA, the CDR3 is TGTGCCAGCAGCACCCCGGGACTAGCAAACGAGCAGTACTTC.

This clonotype turned up a few times. V is TRBV9 and J is TRBJ2-2; D call uncertain. This CDR3 is built from 18 residues. The V end lost 1 base, the J end lost 2 bases, and 18 bases lay between the germline ends. Germline V lookup: CDR1 SGDLS, CDR2 YYNGEE. CDR3 residues: CASSVPAGIETNTGELFF. In DNA form, the CDR3 reads TGTGCCAGCAGCGTACCGGCAGGCATAGAGACTAACACCGGGGAGCTGTTTTTT.

By its share, this clonotype is large. The chain recombines TRBV27 with TRBJ1-6, with D unclear. The V end lost 3 bases, the J end lost 4 bases, and 13 bases lay between the germline ends. Germline V lookup: CDR1 MNHEY, CDR2 SMNVEV (reference sequence). CDR3 length: 16 residues. CDR3 nucleotide sequence: TGTGCCAGCAGTTTTTGGGAGACCTTATATAATTCACCCCTCCACTTT. Residues: CASSFWETLYNSPLHF.

V and J are TRBV4-3 and TRBJ1-1; no clear D gene. There are 15 residues in the CDR3. The germline V gene encodes CDR1 LGHNA and CDR2 YSLEER. The V gene lost 0 bases and the J gene lost 1 base, with 9 bases spanning the gap. Written as DNA, the CDR3 is TGCGCCAGCAGCCAAGAAGCACTGTGGAACACTGAAGCTTTCTTT. Its translation: CASSQEALWNTEAFF.

This clonotype occurred a few times. J is TRBJ2-1 and V is TRBV24-1, with 10 positions matching TRBD2. The germline CDR1 and CDR2 sequences are KGHDR and SFDVKD. Losses at the gene ends were 1 base for V and 4 bases for J; bases not matched to a gene: 3. This CDR3 spans 16 amino acids. The CDR3 nucleotides are TGTGCCACCAGTGATTTTTCAGCGGGAGGGTACAATGAGCAGTTCTTC. This sequence encodes CATSDFSAGGYNEQFF.

This clonotype was seen only a few times. The rearrangement links TRBV4-1 to TRBJ1-1, with D unclear. Germline V CDR1 and CDR2: MGHRA, YSYEKL. The CDR3 is 13 residues long. V gave up 1 base and J gave up 0 bases, with 3 bases separating them. CDR3 DNA sequence: TGCGCCAGCAGCCAAGCGATGAACACTGAAGCTTTCTTT. Translated, it gives CASSQAMNTEAFF.

The genes are TRBV29-1 and TRBJ1-1, with D unresolved. The CDR3 is 14 amino acids. V gave up 1 base and J gave up 4 bases, with 13 bases separating them. Germline CDR1 is SQVTM and CDR2 is ANQGSEA. CDR3 loop: CSVEVGGSGTEAFF. CDR3 DNA: TGCAGCGTTGAAGTGGGAGGGAGTGGCACTGAAGCTTTCTTT.

V is TRBV10-3 and J is TRBJ2-3, with 14 bases that match TRBD2. Germline V gene lookup returns CDR1 ENHRY and CDR2 SYGVKD. The CDR3 sequence is 16 residues long. Losses at the gene ends were 6 bases for V and 6 bases for J; bases not matched to a gene: 8. DNA for the CDR3: TGTGCCATCAGCGAAGGGACTAGCGGGAGAGGGGATACGCAGTATTTT. Its translation: CAISEGTSGRGDTQYF.

The chain couples TRBV12-3 or TRBV12-4 to TRBJ2-3, with D unresolved. V dropped 3 bases and J dropped 9 bases, with 16 bases sitting between them. CDR3 length equals 14 residues. Written as DNA, the CDR3 is TGTGCCAGCAGTTTCAGCCAAACAGTGGGGACGCAGTATTTT. Protein sequence: CASSFSQTVGTQYF.

This clonotype was detected only a few times. The chain employs TRBV29-1 and TRBJ2-2, with D maybe TRBD1 (6 bases). CDR1 and CDR2 (germline): SQVTM, ANQGSEA. This CDR3 has 15 residues. Trimming left V 3 bases short and J 2 bases short, with 13 bases between. For the CDR3, the DNA is TGCAGCGTTGAGTGGGGACACTTAAACACCGGGGAGCTGTTTTTT. Translation gives CSVEWGHLNTGELFF.

V gene TRBV29-1 combines with J gene TRBJ2-7; tentatively, D is TRBD2 (7 bases). Germline CDR1 SQVTM, CDR2 ANQGSEA. V lost 4 bases, J lost 2 bases, and 12 bases lay in between. The CDR3 consists of 13 residues. CDR3: CSVVGGATYEQYF. DNA for the CDR3: TGCAGCGTTGTAGGGGGGGCTACCTACGAGCAGTACTTC.

As for this clonotype: The junction differs from germline at one of its ends, possibly a read error. The chain links TRBV12-3 or TRBV12-4 to TRBJ1-1; perhaps TRBD1 as D (5 bases). This CDR3 comprises 14 residues. The CDR3 region is CASSFGRVNSEAFF. The DNA for the CDR3 is TGTGCCAGCAGTTTTGGCAGGGTGAACTCTGAAGCTTTCTTT.

This clonotype came up a few times. The gene calls are TRBV10-3 and TRBJ2-1; 7 positions agree with TRBD2. Looked up from germline, CDR1 is ENHRY and CDR2 is SYGVKD. The CDR3 contains 13 residues. The V and J ends lost 11 bases and 4 bases, in that order; junction bases with no gene match: 8. The CDR3: CAVSGTTYNEQFF. DNA for the CDR3: TGTGCCGTTTCCGGGACTACTTACAATGAGCAGTTCTTC.

The sample holds a few counts of this clonotype. The chain combines TRBV13 with TRBJ1-2, with 8 bases matching TRBD1. Germline values: CDR1 PRHDT, CDR2 FYEKMQ (reference sequence). Germline trimming cut 6 bases from V and 10 bases from J; bases unmatched to any gene: 25. This CDR3 is 18 amino acids long. The CDR3 protein is CASRDGTGPARGPFFYTF. The CDR3 nucleotides are TGTGCCAGCAGGGACGGGACAGGCCCCGCCCGAGGACCCTTTTTCTACACCTTC.

This rearrangement joins TRBV4-1 to TRBJ1-1; TRBD1 agrees at 9 bases. From germline, CDR1 is MGHRA and CDR2 YSYEKL. This CDR3 has 15 residues. Trimming removed 5 bases from V and 1 base from J; junction bases left unmatched: 5. The CDR3 coding sequence is TGCGCCAGCAGCTATGGACAGGGGACGAACACTGAAGCTTTCTTT. Translating it yields CASSYGQGTNTEAFF.

This clonotype was counted between two and nine times. V usage is TRBV7-6 and J usage is TRBJ2-2; a possible D gene is TRBD1 (6 bases). Between the trimmed V and J ends, which lost 4 bases and 2 bases, there was a span of 11 bases. The CDR3 contains 15 residues. Germline V gene lookup returns CDR1 SGHVS and CDR2 FNYEAQ. This CDR3 reads CASSWTESNTGELFF. In nucleotides, the CDR3 is TGTGCCAGCAGCTGGACAGAATCAAACACCGGGGAGCTGTTTTTT. Combining the CDR3 with reference TRBV7-6 and TRBJ2-2 gives the whole variable domain GAGVSQSPRYKVTKRGQDVALRCDPISGHVSLYWYRQALGQGPEFLTYFNYEAQQDKSGLPNDRFSAERPEGSISTLTIQRTEQRDSAMYRCASSWTESNTGELFFGEGSRLTVL.

This sequence joins TRBV10-3 and TRBJ2-1; 9 positions agree with TRBD1. Germline V lookup: CDR1 ENHRY, CDR2 SYGVKD. V was clipped by 4 bases and J by 3 bases; unmatched bases: 4. The CDR3 consists of 15 residues. The CDR3 region has the DNA TGTGCCATCAGTGCTGGGACAGGGAGCTACAATGAGCAGTTCTTC. This gives the protein CAISAGTGSYNEQFF.

The chain couples TRBV5-1 to TRBJ2-1; 11 bases agree with TRBD2. V shed 5 bases and J 5 bases; nucleotides not matched to a gene: 9. Germline V gene data show CDR1 as SGHRS and CDR2 as YFSETQ. The CDR3 covers 16 residues. The CDR3 region is CASRKSGTSGHNEQFF. The CDR3 nucleotides are TGCGCCAGCAGGAAGAGCGGGACTAGCGGACACAATGAGCAGTTCTTC.

The V call is TRBV29-1, the J call TRBJ2-6, with D unclear. The V gene lost 6 bases and the J gene lost 4 bases, with 7 bases spanning the gap. The CDR3 consists of 12 residues. Germline CDR1 and CDR2: SQVTM and ANQGSEA. The CDR3 protein is CSVPDGANVLTF. CDR3 DNA: TGCAGCGTCCCAGACGGGGCCAACGTCCTGACTTTC.

This clonotype was observed a few times. The chain has TRBV12-3 or TRBV12-4 and TRBJ2-7; TRBD1 might be the D (5 bases). Trimming stripped 5 bases from V and 5 bases from J, with 19 bases between. The CDR3 runs 15 residues. The CDR3 loop is CASSLDLTEPHEQYF. The DNA for the CDR3 is TGTGCCAGCAGTCTGGACCTGACAGAACCGCACGAGCAGTACTTC.

In this sample, this clonotype turned up once. This sequence joins TRBV19 and TRBJ2-7, with 7 nucleotides matching TRBD2. The J segment lost 2 bases and the V segment lost 4 bases, leaving 8 bases of the junction unmatched. CDR3 length: 15 amino acids. Germline CDR1 LNHDA, CDR2 SQIVND (reference sequence). The CDR3 DNA reads as TGTGCCAGTAGTACCCTTAGCGGGCGTCCCTACGAGCAGTACTTC. Amino acid sequence: CASSTLSGRPYEQYF.